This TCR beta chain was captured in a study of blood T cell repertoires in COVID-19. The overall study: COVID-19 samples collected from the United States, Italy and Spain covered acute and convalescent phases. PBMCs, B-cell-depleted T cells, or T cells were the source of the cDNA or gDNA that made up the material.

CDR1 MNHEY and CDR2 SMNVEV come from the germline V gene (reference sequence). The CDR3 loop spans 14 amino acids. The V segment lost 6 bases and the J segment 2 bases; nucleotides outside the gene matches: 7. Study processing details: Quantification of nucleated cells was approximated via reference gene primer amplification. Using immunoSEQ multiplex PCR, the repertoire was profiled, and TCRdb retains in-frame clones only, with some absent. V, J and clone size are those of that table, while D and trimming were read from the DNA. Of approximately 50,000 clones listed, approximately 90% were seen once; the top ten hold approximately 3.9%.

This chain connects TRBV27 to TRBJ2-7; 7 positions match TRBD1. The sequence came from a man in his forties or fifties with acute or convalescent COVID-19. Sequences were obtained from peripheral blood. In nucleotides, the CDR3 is TGTGCCAGCAGCCTAAGACAGGGCCCCTACGAGCAGTACTTC. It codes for CASSLRQGPYEQYF.